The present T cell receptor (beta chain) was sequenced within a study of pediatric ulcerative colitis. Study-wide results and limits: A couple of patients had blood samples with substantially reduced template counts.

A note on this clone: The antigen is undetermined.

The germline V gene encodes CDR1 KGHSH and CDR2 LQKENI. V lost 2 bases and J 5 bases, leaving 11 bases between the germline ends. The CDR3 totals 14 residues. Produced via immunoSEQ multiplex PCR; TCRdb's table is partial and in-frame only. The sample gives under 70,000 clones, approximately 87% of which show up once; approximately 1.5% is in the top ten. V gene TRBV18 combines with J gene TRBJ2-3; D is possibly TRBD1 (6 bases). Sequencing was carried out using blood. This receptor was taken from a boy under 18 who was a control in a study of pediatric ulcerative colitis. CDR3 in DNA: TGTGCCAGCTCACCAACAACAGGGATAGATACGCAGTATTTT. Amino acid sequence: CASSPTTGIDTQYF.